This T cell receptor (beta chain) comes out of a study of cytomegalovirus exposure and HLA in healthy donors. The germline V and J ends were trimmed by 1 base and 0 bases, with 13 bases remaining between them. Germline values: CDR1 LNHNV, CDR2 YYDKDF (reference sequence). There are 16 residues in the CDR3. Clones were sequenced by immunoSEQ multiplex PCR, and TCRdb holds only the in-frame ones, with some missing. The repertoire holds about 220,000 clones, with about 93% as singletons. Separate from the approximately 720-subject first cohort, the 120-subject validation cohort was the one that the donors belonged to.

The sample was PBMCs. The sequence derives from a woman younger than 30 in good health and CMV-seronegative. The rearrangement links TRBV15 to TRBJ2-7; tentative D call: TRBD1 (6 bases). The DNA for the CDR3 is TGTGCCACCAGCAGAGCAGGGACAACGAGCTCCTACGAGCAGTACTTC. It yields the protein CATSRAGTTSSYEQYF.